Below, 27 T cell receptor beta chains from the same sample are listed, as sequenced in a study of shared clonotypes between healthy human individuals. The method was immunoSEQ multiplex PCR; TCRdb's version includes in-frame clones alone and lacks a portion of them. The repertoire holds roughly 760,000 clones, with under 80% as singletons. The sequenced sample consisted of memory CD4+ T cells sorted from blood. The subset: CD45RA-negative fraction. The receptors shown here come from a woman aged 25 to 39 in good health.

This clone was counted many times. J is TRBJ1-1 and V is TRBV28; D might be TRBD1 (5 bases). Germline V gene sequence: CDR1 MDHEN, CDR2 SYDVKM. This CDR3 has 11 amino acids. The germline V and J ends were trimmed by 5 bases and 7 bases, with 8 bases remaining between them. The CDR3 nucleotides read TGTGCCAGCAGTCTACAGGTTGAAGCTTTCTTT. Encoded protein: CASSLQVEAFF.

Only one count was recorded for this clone. Distinct nucleotide sequences in the sample also encode this CDR3. V is TRBV2 and J is TRBJ2-1; D is uncertain. From germline, CDR1 is SNHLY and CDR2 FYNNEI. V lost 5 bases and J 0 bases, leaving 5 bases between the germline ends. CDR3 length: 13 amino acids. The CDR3 protein is CASSRDSYNEQFF. CDR3 coding DNA: TGTGCCAGCAGTCGCGACTCCTACAATGAGCAGTTCTTC.

The J gene is TRBJ1-4, the V gene TRBV6-1; D gene unclear. Germline V gene data show CDR1 as MNHNS and CDR2 as SASEGT. Trimming left V 7 bases short and J 5 bases short, with 8 bases between. The length of the CDR3 is 12 residues. The CDR3 DNA reads as TGTGCCAGCACATCGTGGAATGAAAAACTGTTTTTT. It specifies CASTSWNEKLFF.

The CDR3 is CASSAGTFGNTIYF. DNA for the CDR3: TGTGCCAGCAGCGCGGGGACGTTTGGAAACACCATATATTTT. The V gene is TRBV11-2, the J gene TRBJ1-3, with D possibly matching TRBD1 (5 bases). V shed 5 bases and J shed 3 bases, with 11 bases lying between them. Germline loops: CDR1 SGHAT, CDR2 FQNNGV. The length of the CDR3 is 14 residues.

The rearrangement uses TRBV27 and TRBJ1-2; D ambiguous. Looked up from germline, CDR1 is MNHEY and CDR2 is SMNVEV (reference sequence). Trimming left V 2 bases short and J 4 bases short, with 8 bases between. This CDR3 spans 13 amino acids. In nucleotides, the CDR3 is TGTGCCAGCAGTTTAGTGAAGGGCTATGGCTACACCTTC. It is translated as CASSLVKGYGYTF.

This clone was seen ten or more times. The chain combines TRBV5-4 with TRBJ1-1; 7 nucleotides agree with TRBD1. V gave up 0 bases and J gave up 10 bases; unmatched junction bases: 12. The CDR3 extends over 15 amino acids. Germline V CDR1 and CDR2: SGHNT, YYREEE (reference sequence). The CDR3 DNA reads TGTGCCAGCAGCTTGGTCGATGCAGGGGGATTGAGAGCTTTCTTT. This sequence encodes CASSLVDAGGLRAFF. The complete variable domain, with remaining parts taken from reference TRBV5-4 and TRBJ1-1, reads ETGVTQSPTHLIKTRGQQVTLRCSSQSGHNTVSWYQQALGQGPQFIFQYYREEENGRGNFPPRFSGLQFPNYSSELNVNALELDDSALYLCASSLVDAGGLRAFFGQGTRLTVV.

The J gene is TRBJ2-4, the V gene TRBV11-2, with 9 bases identical to TRBD1. The length of the CDR3 is 17 residues. V was clipped by 2 bases and J by 9 bases; unmatched bases: 14. CDR1 and CDR2 (germline): SGHAT, FQNNGV. The CDR3 bases are TGTGCCAGCAGCTTACCACAGGGGGCACGGGGGGAAGGCATTCAGTACTTC. Its protein is CASSLPQGARGEGIQYF.

The chain recombines TRBV29-1 with TRBJ2-1, with 7 bases matching TRBD2. The CDR3 sequence is 14 residues long. J lost 2 bases, V lost 3 bases, and 4 bases had no gene match. Germline values: CDR1 SQVTM, CDR2 ANQGSEA. DNA of the CDR3: TGCAGCGTTGATGTGCGGGAGACCTACAATGAGCAGTTCTTC. Translation: CSVDVRETYNEQFF.

The V gene is TRBV9, the J gene TRBJ2-7; weak D call: TRBD2 (6 bases). Germline CDR1 SGDLS, CDR2 YYNGEE. CDR3 size: 16 residues. Trimming left V 0 bases short and J 0 bases short, with 13 bases between. CDR3 in DNA: TGTGCCAGCAGCGTAGGTGCGGGGTCCCGCTCCTACGAGCAGTACTTC. It is translated as CASSVGAGSRSYEQYF.

The count of this clone is one. For the CDR3, the DNA is TGTGCCAGTCCCCGAACCGGGACAGGGAGTGACGAGCAGTACTTC. Protein: CASPRTGTGSDEQYF. V gene TRBV19 combines with J gene TRBJ2-7, with 9 bases lining up with TRBD1. Per germline, CDR1 LNHDA and CDR2 SQIVND (reference sequence). With V trimmed by 8 bases and J by 5 bases, 13 bases remained unmatched. The CDR3 totals 15 residues.

This chain uses TRBV27 with TRBJ1-5; D possibly corresponds to TRBD1 (5 bases). V was pared by 6 bases and J by 2 bases, with 5 bases between. CDR1 and CDR2 (germline): MNHEY, SMNVEV (reference sequence). The CDR3 runs 12 residues. Here the CDR3 reads CASRTGNQPQHF. The CDR3 DNA sequence: TGTGCCAGCAGGACAGGCAATCAGCCCCAGCATTTT.

This clone has a count of ten or more. The chain employs TRBV14 and TRBJ1-1; D gene unclear. The length of the CDR3 is 13 residues. The germline CDR1 and CDR2 sequences are SGHDN and FVKESK. Trimming left V 1 base short and J 10 bases short, with 13 bases between. CDR3 nucleotide sequence: TGTGCCAGCAGCCAAGGGAACACAAGGAGAGCTTTCTTT. Translation: CASSQGNTRRAFF.

The chain combines TRBV19 with TRBJ2-2; D unresolved. CDR1 and CDR2 from the germline V gene are LNHDA and SQIVND (reference sequence). CDR3 size: 11 residues. The ends were cut back, 7 bases at V and 7 bases at J, with 7 bases in the middle. CDR3 region: CASNKGGELFF. The DNA of the CDR3 is TGTGCCAGTAACAAGGGCGGGGAGCTGTTTTTT.

J is TRBJ2-3 and V is TRBV5-4; TRBD2 matches 9 bases. Germline V gives CDR1 SGHNT, CDR2 YYREEE (reference sequence). The junction had 13 bases not matched to a gene; V was cut back by 3 bases and J by 8 bases. The CDR3 has 16 amino acids. The CDR3 DNA sequence: TGTGCCAGCAGCTCAGCGCCAGCGGGAGGAGGTGGTACGCAGTATTTT. This translates into CASSSAPAGGGGTQYF.

This chain joins TRBV4-1 and TRBJ2-2, with TRBD1 identical over 10 bases. The CDR3 runs 16 residues. The V and J ends lost 3 bases and 6 bases, in that order; junction bases with no gene match: 7. Germline V CDR1 and CDR2: MGHRA, YSYEKL. The CDR3 nucleotides read TGCGCCAGCAGCCAGAGGACAGGGGGTGTATCCGGGGAGCTGTTTTTT. Its translation is CASSQRTGGVSGELFF.

V and J are TRBV19 and TRBJ1-5, with TRBD1 as a possible D gene (6 bases). The germline gives CDR1 LNHDA, CDR2 SQIVND (reference sequence). The CDR3 loop spans 14 amino acids. The V end lost 4 bases, the J end lost 7 bases, and 14 bases lay between the germline ends. The CDR3 region is CASSTGQSWQPQHF. DNA for the CDR3: TGTGCCAGTAGTACCGGACAGTCCTGGCAGCCCCAGCATTTT.

This clone was counted a few times. The V and J genes are TRBV4-2 and TRBJ1-4; no firm D call. This CDR3 region has 18 residues. Trimming left V 1 base short and J 1 base short, with 16 bases between. Germline assignment: CDR1 LGHNA and CDR2 YNFKEQ. The CDR3 loop reads CASSQGLVGIRTNEKLFF. The CDR3 DNA follows: TGTGCCAGCAGCCAAGGATTGGTGGGTATAAGAACTAATGAAAAACTGTTTTTT.

In this sample, this clone turned up a few times. The chain joins TRBV13 to TRBJ2-3; TRBD2 matches at 16 bases. The CDR3 runs to 17 residues. The V segment lost 5 bases and the J segment 2 bases; nucleotides outside the gene matches: 4. Germline V lookup: CDR1 PRHDT, CDR2 FYEKMQ (reference sequence). The CDR3 DNA is TGTGCCAGCAGCGTCGGGACTAGCGGGAGGGCCACAGATACGCAGTATTTT. It is translated as CASSVGTSGRATDTQYF. Complete variable domain (other parts from reference TRBV13 and TRBJ2-3): AAGVIQSPRHLIKEKRETATLKCYPIPRHDTVYWYQQGPGQDPQFLISFYEKMQSDKGSIPDRFSAQQFSDYHSELNMSSLELGDSALYFCASSVGTSGRATDTQYFGPGTRLTVL.

The sample holds many counts of this clone. The gene calls are TRBV5-4 and TRBJ2-1; D might be TRBD1 (6 bases). Trimming took 3 bases from V and 2 from J, leaving 15 bases between them. This CDR3 comprises 16 residues. Germline V CDR1 and CDR2: SGHNT, YYREEE (reference sequence). The DNA of the CDR3 is TGTGCCAGCAGCTCCGGGACACCGACGCCCTACAATGAGCAGTTCTTC. This gives the protein CASSSGTPTPYNEQFF.

This clone was detected only a few times. The CDR3 bases are TGTGCCAGTAGCCGGGACAGGACCTACGAGCAGTACTTC. Its translation: CASSRDRTYEQYF. The chain joins TRBV19 to TRBJ2-7, with 8 nucleotides matching TRBD1. Germline V gene lookup returns CDR1 LNHDA and CDR2 SQIVND (reference sequence). The CDR3 is made up of 13 amino acids. After removal of 6 bases from V and 2 bases from J, the junction contained 3 bases not matched to a gene. The entire variable domain, with the rest obtained from reference TRBV19 and TRBJ2-7, is as follows: DGGITQSPKYLFRKEGQNVTLSCEQNLNHDAMYWYRQDPGQGLRLIYYSQIVNDFQKGDIAEGYSVSREKKESFPLTVTSAQKNPTAFYLCASSRDRTYEQYFGPGTRLTVT.

This chain connects TRBV7-2 to TRBJ1-2; 9 nucleotides align to TRBD1. The V segment lost 4 bases and the J segment 7 bases; nucleotides outside the gene matches: 7. This CDR3 comprises 14 residues. Germline V lookup: CDR1 SGHTA, CDR2 FQGNSA. The chain's CDR3 is CASSSDRGQGGYTF. The CDR3 DNA reads TGTGCCAGCAGCTCGGACAGGGGACAAGGTGGCTACACCTTC.

This clone was seen only once. This chain uses TRBV5-1 with TRBJ1-5; tentatively, D is TRBD1 (6 bases). The V end lost 8 bases, the J end lost 3 bases, and 12 bases lay between the germline ends. Germline CDR1 reads SGHRS; CDR2 reads YFSETQ. CDR3 length equals 13 residues. The CDR3 nucleotides read TGCGCCAGTCAACAGGGACCCAATCAGCCCCAGCATTTT. Encoded protein: CASQQGPNQPQHF.

The chain joins TRBV18 to TRBJ1-3; D remains unclear. Germline lookup yields CDR1 KGHSH and CDR2 LQKENI. The CDR3 has 12 amino acids. V was cut by 5 bases and J by 3 bases, with 5 bases left in between. CDR3 protein: CASSADGNTIYF. CDR3 DNA sequence: TGTGCCAGCTCAGCGGATGGAAACACCATATATTTT.

V usage is TRBV2 and J usage is TRBJ1-3, with a tentative D call TRBD1 (5 bases). The CDR3 covers 14 residues. The ends were cut back, 1 base at V and 4 bases at J, with 8 bases in the middle. CDR1 SNHLY and CDR2 FYNNEI come from the germline V gene. The DNA for the CDR3 is TGTGCCAGCAGTGAAGATAAGGGGGGAAACACCATATATTTT. Translated, it gives CASSEDKGGNTIYF.

This chain links TRBV29-1 with TRBJ2-1, with D maybe TRBD2 (6 bases). Germline CDR1 is SQVTM and CDR2 is ANQGSEA. This CDR3 has 11 amino acids. The V end was cut by 7 bases, the J end by 6 bases, with 10 bases between. The CDR3 reads CSGGTLNEQFF. The CDR3 bases are TGCAGCGGCGGGACTCTCAATGAGCAGTTCTTC.

V is TRBV12-5 and J is TRBJ2-3, with D maybe TRBD2 (6 bases). V was trimmed by 5 bases and J by 6 bases, leaving 18 bases between them. The CDR3 runs to 15 residues. Germline CDR1 is LGHNT and CDR2 is FRNRAP. CDR3 sequence reads: CASGPGDSLGDTQYF. The DNA of the CDR3 is TGTGCTAGTGGTCCCGGGGACTCCCTGGGGGATACGCAGTATTTT.

The chain has TRBV7-9 and TRBJ2-1; D may correspond to TRBD1 or TRBD2 (5 bases each). The germline V gene encodes CDR1 SEHNR and CDR2 FQNEAQ (reference sequence). V was pared by 5 bases and J by 6 bases, with 11 bases between. CDR3 length: 13 amino acids. CDR3 DNA sequence: TGTGCCAGCAGCCCCGGGGCAGTCAATGAGCAGTTCTTC. Protein: CASSPGAVNEQFF.